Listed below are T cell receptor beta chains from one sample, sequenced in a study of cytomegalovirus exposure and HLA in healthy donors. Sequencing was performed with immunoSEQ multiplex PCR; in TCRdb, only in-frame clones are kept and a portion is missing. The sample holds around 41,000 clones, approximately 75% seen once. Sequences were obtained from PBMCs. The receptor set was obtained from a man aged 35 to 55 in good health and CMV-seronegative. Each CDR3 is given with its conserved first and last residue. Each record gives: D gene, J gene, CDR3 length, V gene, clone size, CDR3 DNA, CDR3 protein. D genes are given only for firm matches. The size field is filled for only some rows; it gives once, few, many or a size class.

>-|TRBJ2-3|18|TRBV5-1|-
TGCGCCAGCAGCTTGGAGTCGAGGGGGTACTCTAGCACAGATACGCAGTATTTT
CASSLESRGYSSTDTQYF
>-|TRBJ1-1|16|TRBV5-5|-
TGTGCCAGCAGCTTGCGGCTGGTGGGGGGGCTCACTGAAGCTTTCTTT
CASSLRLVGGLTEAFF
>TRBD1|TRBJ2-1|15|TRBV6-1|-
TGTGCCAGCAGAGTAGACAGGGATCTTAACAATGAGCAGTTCTTC
CASRVDRDLNNEQFF
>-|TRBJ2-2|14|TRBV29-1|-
TGCAGCGTGGATCAGGGGTTGGACACCGGGGAGCTGTTTTTT
CSVDQGLDTGELFF
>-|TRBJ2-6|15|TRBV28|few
TGTGCCAGCAGTGCCACATTCTCTGGGGCCAACGTCCTGACTTTC
CASSATFSGANVLTF
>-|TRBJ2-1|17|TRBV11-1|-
TGTGCCAGCAGCTTAGAAGGGGGGGGAAGCTCCTACAATGAGCAGTTCTTC
CASSLEGGGSSYNEQFF
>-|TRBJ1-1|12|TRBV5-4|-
TGTGCCAGCAGCTTGTCCCCCGGGGAAGCTTTCTTT
CASSLSPGEAFF
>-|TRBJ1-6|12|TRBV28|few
TGTGCCAGCACCTCGCAGCGGGGGTCCCTCCACTTT
CASTSQRGSLHF
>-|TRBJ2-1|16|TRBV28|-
TGTGCCAGCAGTTTAGCGTTAAGTAGCTCCTACAATGAGCAGTTCTTC
CASSLALSSSYNEQFF
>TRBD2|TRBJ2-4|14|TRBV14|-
TGTGCCAGCAGCCATGGGGGGGTTACGGGCATTCAGTACTTC
CASSHGGVTGIQYF
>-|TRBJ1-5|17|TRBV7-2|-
TGTGCCAGCAGCTTAGGCAGCGCAACATATAGCAATCAGCCCCAGCATTTT
CASSLGSATYSNQPQHF
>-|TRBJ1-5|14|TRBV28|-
TGTGCCAGCAGCTTCAGGGGCGGCAATCAGCCCCAGCATTTT
CASSFRGGNQPQHF
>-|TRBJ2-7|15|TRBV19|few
TGTGCCAGTAGTATAGATCTGTCGGAGAACTACGAGCAGTACTTC
CASSIDLSENYEQYF
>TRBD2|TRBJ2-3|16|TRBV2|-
TGTGCCAGCAGTGAAACTAGCGGGGTTAGCACAGATACGCAGTATTTT
CASSETSGVSTDTQYF
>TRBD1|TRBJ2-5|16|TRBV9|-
TGTGCCAGCAGCACCGGACAGGGGGCGCAAATGGGGGCCCAGTACTTC
CASSTGQGAQMGAQYF
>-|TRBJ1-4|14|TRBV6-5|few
TGTGCCAGCAGTGAATCCGTCCGGGGTGAAAAACTGTTTTTT
CASSESVRGEKLFF
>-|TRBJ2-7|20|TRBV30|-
TGTGCCTGGAGTGTACATAGGGAACCCTCTACTGGGGCCTTCTCCTACGAGCAGTACTTC
CAWSVHREPSTGAFSYEQYF
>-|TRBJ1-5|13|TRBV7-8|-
TGTGCCAGCAGGGCGGGGGCCAATCAGCCCCAGCATTTT
CASRAGANQPQHF
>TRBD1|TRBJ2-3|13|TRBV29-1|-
TGCAGCGGGCGGGACAGGGACACAGATACGCAGTATTTT
CSGRDRDTDTQYF
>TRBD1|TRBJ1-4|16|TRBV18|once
TGTGCCAGCTCACCACTCGCCGGGACAGGGCTTGAAAAACTGTTTTTT
CASSPLAGTGLEKLFF
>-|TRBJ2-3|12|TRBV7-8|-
TGTGCCAGCAGCCGGGACCAGGGGTCGCAGTATTTT
CASSRDQGSQYF
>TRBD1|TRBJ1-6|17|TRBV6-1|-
TGTGCCAGCAGTGGGGGGACAGGGAGCTCCTATAATTCACCCCTCCACTTT
CASSGGTGSSYNSPLHF
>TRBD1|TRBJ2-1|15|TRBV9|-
TGTGCCAGCAGCGTAGAAGGGACAGCTTACAATGAGCAGTTCTTC
CASSVEGTAYNEQFF
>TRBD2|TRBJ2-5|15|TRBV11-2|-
TGTGCCAGCAGCTTATCGGGGGGGTACCAAGAGACCCAGTACTTC
CASSLSGGYQETQYF
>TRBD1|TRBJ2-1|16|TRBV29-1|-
TGCAGCGTTGAAGATGGGACAGGGGGCGCATATAATGAGCAGTTCTTC
CSVEDGTGGAYNEQFF
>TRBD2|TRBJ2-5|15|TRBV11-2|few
TGTGCCAGCTCCCTAGCGGGGGGGTACTCGGAGACCCAGTACTTC
CASSLAGGYSETQYF
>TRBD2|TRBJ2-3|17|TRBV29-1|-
TGCAGCGTCCTTCCCCGCGGGGGACCCGTAGGCACAGATACGCAGTATTTT
CSVLPRGGPVGTDTQYF
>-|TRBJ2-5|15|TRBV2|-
TGTGCCAGCAGTTTGCGGGGGCCTAGCGTGGAGACCCAGTACTTC
CASSLRGPSVETQYF
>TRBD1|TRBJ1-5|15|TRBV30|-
TGTGCCTGGAGTCAGGGGGCGATTAGCAATCAGCCCCAGCATTTT
CAWSQGAISNQPQHF
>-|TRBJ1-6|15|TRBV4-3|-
TGCGCCAGCAGCCAGTACTACAGGGTCGATTCACCCCTCCACTTT
CASSQYYRVDSPLHF
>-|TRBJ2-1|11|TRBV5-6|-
TGTGCCAGCAGCTTTAACAATGAGCAGTTCTTC
CASSFNNEQFF
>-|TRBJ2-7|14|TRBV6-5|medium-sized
TGTGCCAGCAGTTCCGGGATCGGGGCCTACGAGCAGTACTTC
CASSSGIGAYEQYF
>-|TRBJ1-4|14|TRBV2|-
TGTGCCAGCAACTCCGAGGTGTTTAATGAAAAACTGTTTTTT
CASNSEVFNEKLFF
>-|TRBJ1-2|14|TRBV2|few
TGTGCCAGCAGCCCACTATCAGCTAACTATGGCTACACCTTC
CASSPLSANYGYTF